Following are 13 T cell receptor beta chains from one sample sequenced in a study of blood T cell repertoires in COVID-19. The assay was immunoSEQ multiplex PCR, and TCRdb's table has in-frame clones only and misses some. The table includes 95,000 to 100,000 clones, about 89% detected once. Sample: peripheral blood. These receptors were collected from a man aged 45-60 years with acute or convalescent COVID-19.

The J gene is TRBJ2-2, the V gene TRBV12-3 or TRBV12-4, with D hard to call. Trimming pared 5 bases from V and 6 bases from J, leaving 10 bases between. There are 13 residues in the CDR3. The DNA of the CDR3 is TGTGCCAGCAGTGATAGTGCGCCCGGGGAGCTGTTTTTT. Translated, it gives CASSDSAPGELFF.

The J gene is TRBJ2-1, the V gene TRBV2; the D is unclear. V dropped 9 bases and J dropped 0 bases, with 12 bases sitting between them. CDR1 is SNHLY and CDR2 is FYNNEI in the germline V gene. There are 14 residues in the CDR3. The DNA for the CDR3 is TGTGCCAGTAGTAGTAAGAGCTCCTACAATGAGCAGTTCTTC. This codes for CASSSKSSYNEQFF.

In DNA, the CDR3 is TGTGCCAGCAGCTTAGGGACTCCGAGCTCCTACGAGCAGTACTTC. Its protein is CASSLGTPSSYEQYF. This rearrangement joins TRBV11-2 to TRBJ2-7; weak D call: TRBD2 (5 bases). The CDR3 is made up of 15 amino acids. Germline assignment: CDR1 SGHAT and CDR2 FQNNGV. Between the trimmed V and J ends, which lost 1 base and 0 bases, there was a span of 10 bases.

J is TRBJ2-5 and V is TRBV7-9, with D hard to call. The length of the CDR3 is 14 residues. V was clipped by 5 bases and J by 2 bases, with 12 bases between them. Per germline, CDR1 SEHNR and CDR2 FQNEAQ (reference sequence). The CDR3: CASSRVRSQETQYF. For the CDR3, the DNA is TGTGCCAGCAGCCGTGTGAGGAGTCAAGAGACCCAGTACTTC.

The CDR3, as DNA: TGTGCCAGCAGTCATATACAGGGCAACTATGGCTACACCTTC. Protein sequence: CASSHIQGNYGYTF. The chain recombines TRBV2 with TRBJ1-2; weak D call: TRBD1 (6 bases). The germline V gene has CDR1 SNHLY and CDR2 FYNNEI. Trimming took off 5 bases at V and 2 bases at J, with 12 bases between the two ends. The CDR3 consists of 14 residues.

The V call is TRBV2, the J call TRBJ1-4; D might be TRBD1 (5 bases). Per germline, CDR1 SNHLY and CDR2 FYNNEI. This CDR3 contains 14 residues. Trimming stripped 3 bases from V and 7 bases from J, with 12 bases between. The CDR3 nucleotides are TGTGCCAGCAGTGATCAGGGTACGGTTGAAAAACTGTTTTTT. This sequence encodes CASSDQGTVEKLFF.

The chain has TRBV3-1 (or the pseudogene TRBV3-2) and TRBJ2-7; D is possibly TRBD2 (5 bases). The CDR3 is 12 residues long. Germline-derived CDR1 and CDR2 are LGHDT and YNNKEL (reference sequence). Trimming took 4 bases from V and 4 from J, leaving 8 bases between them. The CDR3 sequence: CASSLSGYEQYF. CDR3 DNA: TGTGCCAGCAGCCTTTCGGGGTACGAGCAGTACTTC.

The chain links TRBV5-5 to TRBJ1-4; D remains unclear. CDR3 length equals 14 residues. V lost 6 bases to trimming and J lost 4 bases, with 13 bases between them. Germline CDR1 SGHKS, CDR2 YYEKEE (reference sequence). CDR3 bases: TGTGCCAGCACCCGGGGAGACATTAATGAAAAACTGTTTTTT. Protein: CASTRGDINEKLFF.

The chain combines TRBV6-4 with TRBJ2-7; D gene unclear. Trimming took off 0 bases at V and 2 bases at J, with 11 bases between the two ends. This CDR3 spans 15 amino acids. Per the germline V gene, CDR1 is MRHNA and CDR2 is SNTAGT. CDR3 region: CASSDSHLCTYEQYF. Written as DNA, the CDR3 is TGTGCCAGCAGTGACTCCCACCTATGTACCTACGAGCAGTACTTC.

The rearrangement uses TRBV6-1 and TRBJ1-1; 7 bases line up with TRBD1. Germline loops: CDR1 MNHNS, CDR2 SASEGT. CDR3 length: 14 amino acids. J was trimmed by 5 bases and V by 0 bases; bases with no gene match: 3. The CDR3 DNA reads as TGTGCCAGCAGTGAAGCGCTGGGACAGACTGAAGCTTTCTTT. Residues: CASSEALGQTEAFF.

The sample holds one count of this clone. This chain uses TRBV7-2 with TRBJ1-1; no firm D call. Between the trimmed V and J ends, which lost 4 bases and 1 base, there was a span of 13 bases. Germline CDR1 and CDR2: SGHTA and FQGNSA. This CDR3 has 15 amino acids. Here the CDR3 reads CASSSRGSSNTEAFF. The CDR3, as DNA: TGTGCCAGCAGCTCACGGGGATCCTCGAACACTGAAGCTTTCTTT.

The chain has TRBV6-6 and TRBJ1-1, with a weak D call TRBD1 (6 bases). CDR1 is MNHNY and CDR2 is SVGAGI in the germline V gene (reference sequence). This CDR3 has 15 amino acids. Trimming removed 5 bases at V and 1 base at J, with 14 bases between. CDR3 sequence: CASSQLQGPNTEAFF. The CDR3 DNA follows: TGTGCCAGCAGTCAACTACAGGGACCGAACACTGAAGCTTTCTTT.

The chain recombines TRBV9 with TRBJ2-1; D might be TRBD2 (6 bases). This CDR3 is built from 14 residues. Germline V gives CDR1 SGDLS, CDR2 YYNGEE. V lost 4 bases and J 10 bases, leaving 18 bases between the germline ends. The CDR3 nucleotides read TGTGCCAGCAGCACCCGGGACTCGGCCAGAGAGCAGTTCTTC. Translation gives CASSTRDSAREQFF.